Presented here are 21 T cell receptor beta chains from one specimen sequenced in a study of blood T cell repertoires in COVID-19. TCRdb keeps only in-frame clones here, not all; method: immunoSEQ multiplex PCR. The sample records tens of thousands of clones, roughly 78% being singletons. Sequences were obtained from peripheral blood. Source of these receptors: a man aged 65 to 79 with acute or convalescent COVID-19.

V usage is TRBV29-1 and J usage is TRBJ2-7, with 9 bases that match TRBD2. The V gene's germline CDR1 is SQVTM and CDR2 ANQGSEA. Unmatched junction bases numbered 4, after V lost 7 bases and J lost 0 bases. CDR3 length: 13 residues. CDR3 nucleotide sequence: TGCAGCGCGACTAGCGGTTTCTCCTACGAGCAGTACTTC. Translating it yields CSATSGFSYEQYF.

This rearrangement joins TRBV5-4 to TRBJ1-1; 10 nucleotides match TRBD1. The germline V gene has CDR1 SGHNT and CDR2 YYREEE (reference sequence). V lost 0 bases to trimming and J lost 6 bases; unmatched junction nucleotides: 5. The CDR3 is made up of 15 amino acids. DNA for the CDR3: TGTGCCAGCAGCTTGGCCCGGGACAGGGGCCCTGAAGCTTTCTTT. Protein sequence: CASSLARDRGPEAFF.

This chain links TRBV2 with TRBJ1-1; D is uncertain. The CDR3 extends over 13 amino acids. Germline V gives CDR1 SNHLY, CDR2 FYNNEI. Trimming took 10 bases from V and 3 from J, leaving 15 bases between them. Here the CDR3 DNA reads TGTGCCACCGGAATGGAGACGGACACTGAAGCTTTCTTT. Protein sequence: CATGMETDTEAFF.

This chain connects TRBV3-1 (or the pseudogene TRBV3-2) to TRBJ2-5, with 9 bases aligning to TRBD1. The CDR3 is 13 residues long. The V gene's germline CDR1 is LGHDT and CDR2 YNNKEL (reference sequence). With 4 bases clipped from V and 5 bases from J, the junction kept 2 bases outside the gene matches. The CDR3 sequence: CASSRGTGETQYF. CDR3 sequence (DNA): TGTGCCAGCAGCCGAGGGACAGGGGAGACCCAGTACTTC.

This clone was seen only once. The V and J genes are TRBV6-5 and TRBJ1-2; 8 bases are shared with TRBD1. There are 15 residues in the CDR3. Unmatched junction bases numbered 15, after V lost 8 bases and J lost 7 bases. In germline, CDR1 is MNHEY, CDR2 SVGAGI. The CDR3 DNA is TGTGCCAGCGCGGCGAGGACCGGGACAGGAGGTGGCTACACCTTC. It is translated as CASAARTGTGGGYTF.

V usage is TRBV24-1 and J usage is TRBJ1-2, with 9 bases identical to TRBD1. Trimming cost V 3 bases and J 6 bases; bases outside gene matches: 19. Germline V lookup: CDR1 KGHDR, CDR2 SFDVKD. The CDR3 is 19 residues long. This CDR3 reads CATSDLDYPRDRVNNGYTF. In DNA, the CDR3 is TGTGCCACCAGTGATCTCGACTACCCCCGGGACAGGGTAAACAATGGCTACACCTTC.

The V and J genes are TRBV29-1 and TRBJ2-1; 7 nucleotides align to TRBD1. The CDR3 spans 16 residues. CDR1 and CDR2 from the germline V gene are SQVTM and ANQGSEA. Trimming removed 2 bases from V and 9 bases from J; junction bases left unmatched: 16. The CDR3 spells CSVENGWAGGKSEQFF. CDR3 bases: TGCAGCGTTGAAAACGGCTGGGCAGGGGGTAAGTCTGAGCAGTTCTTC.

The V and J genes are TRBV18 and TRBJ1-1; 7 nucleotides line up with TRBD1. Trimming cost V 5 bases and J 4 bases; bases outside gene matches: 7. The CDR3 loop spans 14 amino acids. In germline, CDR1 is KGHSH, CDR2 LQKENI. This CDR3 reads CASSVRQGGTEAFF. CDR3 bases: TGTGCCAGCTCAGTGAGACAGGGAGGCACTGAAGCTTTCTTT.

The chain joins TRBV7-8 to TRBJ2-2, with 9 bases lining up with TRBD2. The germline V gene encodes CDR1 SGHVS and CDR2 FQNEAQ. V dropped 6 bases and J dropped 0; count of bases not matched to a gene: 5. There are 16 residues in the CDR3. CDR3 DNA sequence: TGTGCCAGCAGTTTCGCGGGGGGGACGAACACCGGGGAGCTGTTTTTT. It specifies CASSFAGGTNTGELFF.

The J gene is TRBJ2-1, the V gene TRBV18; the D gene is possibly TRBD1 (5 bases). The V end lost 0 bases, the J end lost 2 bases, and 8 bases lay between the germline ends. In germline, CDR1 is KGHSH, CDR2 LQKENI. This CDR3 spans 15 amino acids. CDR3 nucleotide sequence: TGTGCCAGCTCACCACCGGACAAAACCTACAATGAGCAGTTCTTC. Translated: CASSPPDKTYNEQFF.

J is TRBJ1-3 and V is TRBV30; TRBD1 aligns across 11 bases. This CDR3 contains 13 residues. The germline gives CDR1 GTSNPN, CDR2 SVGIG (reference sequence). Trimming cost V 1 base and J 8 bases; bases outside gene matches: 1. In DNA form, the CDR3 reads TGTGCCTGGAGTGGGACAGGGGGCTACACCATATATTTT. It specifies CAWSGTGGYTIYF.

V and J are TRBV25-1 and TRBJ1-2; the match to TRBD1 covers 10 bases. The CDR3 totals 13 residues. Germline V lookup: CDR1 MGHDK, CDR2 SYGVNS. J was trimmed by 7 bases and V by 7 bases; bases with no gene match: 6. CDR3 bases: TGTGCCAGCAAGACAGGGGGCGATTCTGGCTACACCTTC. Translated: CASKTGGDSGYTF.

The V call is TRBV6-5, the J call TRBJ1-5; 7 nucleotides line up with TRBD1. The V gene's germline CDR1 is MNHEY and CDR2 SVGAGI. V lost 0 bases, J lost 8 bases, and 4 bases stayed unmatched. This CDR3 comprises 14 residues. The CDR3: CASSYSTGLKPQHF. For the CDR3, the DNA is TGTGCCAGCAGTTACTCGACAGGGCTTAAGCCCCAGCATTTT.

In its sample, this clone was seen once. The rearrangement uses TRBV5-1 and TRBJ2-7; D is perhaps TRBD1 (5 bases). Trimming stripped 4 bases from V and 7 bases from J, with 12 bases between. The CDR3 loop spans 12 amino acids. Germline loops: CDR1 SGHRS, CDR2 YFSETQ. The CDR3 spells CASSSQGSEQYF. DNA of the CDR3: TGCGCCAGCAGCAGTCAGGGTTCTGAGCAGTACTTC. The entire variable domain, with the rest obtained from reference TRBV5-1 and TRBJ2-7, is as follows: KAGVTQTPRYLIKTRGQQVTLSCSPISGHRSVSWYQQTPGQGLQFLFEYFSETQRNKGNFPGRFSGRQFSNSRSEMNVSTLELGDSALYLCASSSQGSEQYFGPGTRLTVT.

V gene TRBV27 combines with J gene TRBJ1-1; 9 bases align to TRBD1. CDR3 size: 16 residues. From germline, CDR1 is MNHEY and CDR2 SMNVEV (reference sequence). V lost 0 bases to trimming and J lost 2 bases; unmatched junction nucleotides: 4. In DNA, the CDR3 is TGTGCCAGCAGTTTATCGGGACAGGGCACCAACACTGAAGCTTTCTTT. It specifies CASSLSGQGTNTEAFF.

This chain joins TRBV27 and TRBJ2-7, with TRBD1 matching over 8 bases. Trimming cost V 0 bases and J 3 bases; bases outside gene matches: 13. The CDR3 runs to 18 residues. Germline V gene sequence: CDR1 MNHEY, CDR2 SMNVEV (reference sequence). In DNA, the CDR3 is TGTGCCAGCAGTTTATCCGGGGAGGCAGGGGGCTTCTACTACGAGCAGTACTTC. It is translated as CASSLSGEAGGFYYEQYF.

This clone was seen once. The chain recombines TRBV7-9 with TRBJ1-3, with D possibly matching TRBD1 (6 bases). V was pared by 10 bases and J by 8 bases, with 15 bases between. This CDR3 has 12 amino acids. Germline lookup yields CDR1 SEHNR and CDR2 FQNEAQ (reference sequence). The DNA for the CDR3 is TGTGCCACCTACACAAGGGGGTACACCATATATTTT. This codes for CATYTRGYTIYF.

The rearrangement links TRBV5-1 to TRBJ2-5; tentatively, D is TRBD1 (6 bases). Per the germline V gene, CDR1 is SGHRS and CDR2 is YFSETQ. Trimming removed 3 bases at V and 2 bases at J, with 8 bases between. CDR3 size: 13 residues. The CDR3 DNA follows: TGCGCCAGCAGCTCAGGGGCTCAAGAGACCCAGTACTTC. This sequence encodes CASSSGAQETQYF.

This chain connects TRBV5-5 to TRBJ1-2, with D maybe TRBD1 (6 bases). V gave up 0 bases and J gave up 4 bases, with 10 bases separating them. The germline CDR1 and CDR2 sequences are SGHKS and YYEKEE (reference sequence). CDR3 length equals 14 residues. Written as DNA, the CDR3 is TGTGCCAGCAGCTTGGCCGGGACAAGCTATGGCTACACCTTC. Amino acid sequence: CASSLAGTSYGYTF.

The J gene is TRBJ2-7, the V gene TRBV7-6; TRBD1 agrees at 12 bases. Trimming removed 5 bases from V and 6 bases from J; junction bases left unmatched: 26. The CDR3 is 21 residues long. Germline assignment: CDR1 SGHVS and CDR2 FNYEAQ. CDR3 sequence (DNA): TGTGCCAGCAGCCCCACCTTGGCCCCGGGACAGGGGGCGAGGGGGGGGCTCGAGCAGTACTTC. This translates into CASSPTLAPGQGARGGLEQYF. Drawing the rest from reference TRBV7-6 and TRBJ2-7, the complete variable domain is GAGVSQSPRYKVTKRGQDVALRCDPISGHVSLYWYRQALGQGPEFLTYFNYEAQQDKSGLPNDRFSAERPEGSISTLTIQRTEQRDSAMYRCASSPTLAPGQGARGGLEQYFGPGTRLTVT.

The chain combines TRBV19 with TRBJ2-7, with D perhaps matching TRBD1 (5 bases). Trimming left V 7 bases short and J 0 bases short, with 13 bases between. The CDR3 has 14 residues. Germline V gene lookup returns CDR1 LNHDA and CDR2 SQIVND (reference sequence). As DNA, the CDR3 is TGTGCCAGTACTCCTGGGGCGGACTCCTACGAGCAGTACTTC. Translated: CASTPGADSYEQYF.